Below are 17 T cell receptor beta chains sequenced from a single sample in a study of T cells in Graves' hyperthyroidism and ophthalmopathy. Using RNA transcripts as the source, TCR beta CDR3 regions were amplified. TCR CDR3 regions were first amplified by RT-PCR with HTBI primers. One entry per CDR3 protein, called by TCRdb with MiXCR from the multiplex PCR reads. Among hundreds of thousands of distinct CDR3 sequences listed, about 14% were seen once. Material: blood. All receptors come from a woman aged 50 to 60 with Graves' ophthalmopathy.

The chain couples TRBV10-3 to TRBJ2-5; D might be TRBD1 (7 bases). The V end lost 4 bases, the J end lost 0 bases, and 15 bases lay between the germline ends. CDR1 is ENHRY and CDR2 is SYGVKD in the germline V gene. The CDR3 consists of 16 residues. The CDR3 nucleotides are TGTGCCATCAGTGTAGCGGACAGGAGTCACCAAGAGACCCAGTACTTC. It encodes CAISVADRSHQETQYF.

J is TRBJ2-4 and V is TRBV4-2, with 11 bases aligning to TRBD2. Germline V CDR1 and CDR2: LGHNA, YNFKEQ. J was trimmed by 7 bases and V by 0 bases; bases with no gene match: 2. This CDR3 is 15 amino acids long. CDR3 coding DNA: TGTGCCAGCAGCCAAGAGGCTAGCGGGAGGAACATTCAGTACTTC. This codes for CASSQEASGRNIQYF.

This clonotype appeared many times. The chain carries TRBV6-6 and TRBJ1-1; possibly TRBD1 for D (5 bases). The CDR3 totals 14 residues. The V and J ends lost 2 bases and 10 bases respectively, with 17 bases between them. Germline CDR1 reads MNHNY; CDR2 reads SVGAGI (reference sequence). CDR3 sequence (DNA): TGTGCCAGCAGTTACAAAGGTGCAGGGATGGGAGCTTTCTTT. This translates into CASSYKGAGMGAFF.

Ten or more counts support this clonotype. V is TRBV7-3 and J is TRBJ2-1, with D possibly matching TRBD2 (6 bases). V lost 2 bases and J lost 7, with 18 bases in between. CDR3 length: 16 residues. From germline, CDR1 is SGHTA and CDR2 FQGTGA. The CDR3 DNA reads as TGTGCCAGCAGCTTACGAGCTAGCGAAGATTTGAATGAGCAGTTCTTC. Translation gives CASSLRASEDLNEQFF.

This clonotype was detected ten times or more. This chain connects TRBV3-1 to TRBJ1-1; no clear D. Per the germline V gene, CDR1 is LGHDT and CDR2 is YNNKEL (reference sequence). Trimming removed 1 base from V and 1 base from J, with 10 bases in between. The CDR3 is made up of 15 amino acids. In DNA, the CDR3 is TGTGCCAGCAGCCAAGCAGGTTCGGGGAACACTGAAGCTTTCTTT. It codes for CASSQAGSGNTEAFF.

A single count supports this clonotype. The gene calls are TRBV28 and TRBJ1-4, with 10 bases lining up with TRBD1. Germline loops: CDR1 MDHEN, CDR2 SYDVKM. The CDR3 has 16 amino acids. V lost 5 bases and J lost 9; bases outside the gene matches: 12. The CDR3, as DNA: TGTGCCAGCAGTCCACCGGGACAGGGGATCGGCAAAAAACTGTTTTTT. This sequence encodes CASSPPGQGIGKKLFF.

Many counts were recorded for this clonotype. The CDR3 spells CASSSYTGSTEAFF. The CDR3 DNA is TGTGCCAGCAGTTCTTACACAGGGAGCACTGAAGCTTTCTTT. This chain connects TRBV27 to TRBJ1-1; possible D gene TRBD1, 6 bases. The germline V and J ends were trimmed by 4 bases and 4 bases, with 13 bases remaining between them. The germline V gene encodes CDR1 MNHEY and CDR2 SMNVEV (reference sequence). The CDR3 totals 14 residues.

This clonotype was detected a few times. The V and J genes are TRBV4-3 and TRBJ2-7, with TRBD1 as a possible D gene (6 bases). This CDR3 is 17 amino acids long. Looked up from germline, CDR1 is LGHNA and CDR2 is YSLEER. Trimming took off 0 bases at V and 2 bases at J, with 17 bases between the two ends. CDR3 amino acids: CASSQDRQQGITYEQYF. The CDR3 DNA sequence: TGCGCCAGCAGCCAAGACCGTCAACAGGGAATCACCTACGAGCAGTACTTC.

The chain is built from TRBV5-6 and TRBJ2-1, with 11 bases that match TRBD2. CDR3 length: 17 amino acids. Looked up from germline, CDR1 is SGHDT and CDR2 is YYEEEE. V shed 0 bases, J shed 5 bases, and the junction held 7 bases outside the gene matches. The CDR3 DNA reads as TGTGCCAGCAGCTTGGGACTAGCGGGATCGCCCAACAATGAGCAGTTCTTC. Its protein product is CASSLGLAGSPNNEQFF.

This rearrangement joins TRBV11-1 to TRBJ2-1, with TRBD2 identical over 13 bases. Germline V gene data show CDR1 as SGHAT and CDR2 as FQDESV (reference sequence). The CDR3 has 18 residues. The J segment lost 3 bases and the V segment lost 3 bases, leaving 8 bases of the junction unmatched. The CDR3 sequence: CASSLITSGRGLYNEQFF. In DNA form, the CDR3 reads TGTGCCAGCAGCTTGATTACTAGCGGGAGGGGGCTCTACAATGAGCAGTTCTTC. Combining the CDR3 with reference TRBV11-1 and TRBJ2-1 gives the whole variable domain EAEVAQSPRYKITEKSQAVAFWCDPISGHATLYWYRQILGQGPELLVQFQDESVVDDSQLPKDRFSAERLKGVDSTLKIQPAELGDSAMYLCASSLITSGRGLYNEQFFGPGTRLTVL.

This clonotype showed up just a few times. The J gene is TRBJ1-1, the V gene TRBV28; TRBD1 might be the D (5 bases). The germline gives CDR1 MDHEN, CDR2 SYDVKM. V lost 1 base, J lost 6 bases, and 21 bases lay in between. The CDR3 spans 17 residues. CDR3: CASSLFPLGPTGAEAFF. The CDR3 DNA reads TGTGCCAGCAGTTTATTCCCATTGGGACCGACGGGCGCTGAAGCTTTCTTT.

This clonotype was observed many times. The gene calls are TRBV18 and TRBJ2-7; 7 bases are a match to TRBD2. This CDR3 is 15 amino acids long. With 0 bases clipped from V and 2 bases from J, the junction kept 4 bases outside the gene matches. Looked up from germline, CDR1 is KGHSH and CDR2 is LQKENI. CDR3 in DNA: TGTGCCAGCTCACCACCCTCTAGCGGAGCCTACGAGCAGTACTTC. It translates to CASSPPSSGAYEQYF.

This clonotype was observed many times. V gene TRBV5-6 combines with J gene TRBJ1-2; weak D call: TRBD1 (6 bases). The CDR3 is made up of 17 amino acids. Trimming left V 0 bases short and J 4 bases short, with 19 bases between. The germline gives CDR1 SGHDT, CDR2 YYEEEE. The chain's CDR3 is CASSLVRDRRFGYGYTF. The CDR3 coding sequence is TGTGCCAGCAGCTTGGTTCGAGACAGGCGGTTCGGCTATGGCTACACCTTC. Drawing the rest from reference TRBV5-6 and TRBJ1-2, the complete variable domain is DAGVTQSPTHLIKTRGQQVTLRCSPKSGHDTVSWYQQALGQGPQFIFQYYEEEERQRGNFPDRFSGHQFPNYSSELNVNALLLGDSALYLCASSLVRDRRFGYGYTFGSGTRLTVV.

This clonotype was seen a single time. The V call is TRBV27, the J call TRBJ2-1; the D gene is possibly TRBD2 (6 bases). Trimming removed 5 bases at V and 6 bases at J, with 14 bases between. This CDR3 is built from 14 residues. CDR1 MNHEY and CDR2 SMNVEV come from the germline V gene (reference sequence). The CDR3 region is CASSGPGGSNEQFF. The CDR3 DNA is TGTGCCAGCAGTGGACCCGGGGGAAGCAATGAGCAGTTCTTC.

The chain joins TRBV30 to TRBJ2-5; 11 bases map to TRBD1. This CDR3 contains 13 residues. Trimming took 5 bases from V and 5 from J; bases not matched to a gene: 4. Germline V gene lookup returns CDR1 GTSNPN and CDR2 SVGIG (reference sequence). The CDR3 DNA follows: TGTGCCTGGGGGACAGGGGGTTTGGAGACCCAGTACTTC. Its translation is CAWGTGGLETQYF.

Many counts were recorded for this clonotype. This rearrangement joins TRBV12-3 or TRBV12-4 to TRBJ2-1, with D perhaps matching TRBD2 (6 bases). There are 12 residues in the CDR3. The V end was cut by 4 bases, the J end by 7 bases, with 8 bases between. The CDR3 DNA reads TGTGCCAGCAGTTCGGGAGCTAATGAGCAGTTCTTC. Translating gives CASSSGANEQFF.

The table lists this clonotype with many counts. The chain uses TRBV6-1 and TRBJ2-7; D perhaps matches TRBD2 (5 bases). The CDR3 is 16 residues long. CDR1 is MNHNS, CDR2 SASEGT, per germline. V dropped 5 bases and J dropped 0 bases, with 17 bases sitting between them. CDR3 coding DNA: TGTGCCAGCAGTACCCGAACTAGAACCTCCTCCTACGAGCAGTACTTC. Translation: CASSTRTRTSSYEQYF.